Presented here are 21 T cell receptor beta chains from one specimen sequenced in a study of blood T cell repertoires in COVID-19. Some clones are missing from TCRdb's copy, which holds only in-frame ones; the method was immunoSEQ multiplex PCR. The data show 100,000 to 150,000 clones, approximately 90% seen once. Input material: peripheral blood. These receptors all come from a man aged 60 to 75 with COVID-19, enrolled during active disease.

The chain combines TRBV27 with TRBJ2-1, with 9 bases aligning to TRBD2. V lost 5 bases to trimming and J lost 8 bases; unmatched junction nucleotides: 16. The CDR3 is 17 amino acids. CDR1 is MNHEY, CDR2 SMNVEV, per germline (reference sequence). The CDR3 DNA reads TGTGCCAGCAGTCCGCCTTTGGCGCGGGGGGGCCCCCATGAGCAGTTCTTC. This sequence encodes CASSPPLARGGPHEQFF.

This chain links TRBV3-1 (or the pseudogene TRBV3-2) with TRBJ1-1; weak D call: TRBD1 (6 bases). The CDR3 sequence is 14 residues long. CDR1 is LGHDT, CDR2 YNNKEL, per germline (reference sequence). Trimming shortened V by 0 bases and J by 5 bases, and 10 bases separated the two germline ends. The CDR3 DNA follows: TGTGCCAGCAGCCAAGATTCAAGGGGGACTGAAGCTTTCTTT. It specifies CASSQDSRGTEAFF.

This clone appeared many times. The chain links TRBV23-1 to TRBJ1-1; 7 bases are shared with TRBD1. TRBV23-1 is filed as an ORF, its function uncertain. The CDR3 loop spans 15 amino acids. With 2 bases clipped from V and 7 bases from J, the junction kept 10 bases outside the gene matches. CDR3 amino acids: CASSQETGMGDEAFF. In DNA form, the CDR3 reads TGCGCCAGCAGTCAAGAGACAGGGATGGGGGATGAAGCTTTCTTT.

The rearrangement uses TRBV7-9 and TRBJ1-1, with D perhaps TRBD1 (5 bases). The V end was cut by 0 bases, the J end by 1 base, with 9 bases between. The CDR3 is 15 residues long. Per germline, CDR1 SEHNR and CDR2 FQNEAQ (reference sequence). In DNA form, the CDR3 reads TGTGCCAGCAGCTTAGCTTTAGACAGGAACACTGAAGCTTTCTTT. As protein: CASSLALDRNTEAFF. Full variable domain (rest looked up from reference TRBV7-9 and TRBJ1-1): DTGVSQNPRHKITKRGQNVTFRCDPISEHNRLYWYRQTLGQGPEFLTYFQNEAQLEKSRLLSDRFSAERPKGSFSTLEIQRTEQGDSAMYLCASSLALDRNTEAFFGQGTRLTVV.

The rearrangement uses TRBV5-3 and TRBJ2-7, with TRBD1 matching 9 bases. TRBV5-3 is marked as an open reading frame, function uncertain. Germline trimming cut 4 bases from V and 2 bases from J; bases unmatched to any gene: 7. The CDR3 has 15 residues. CDR3: CARSPDRGKPYEQYF. CDR3 nucleotide sequence: TGTGCCAGAAGCCCTGACAGGGGGAAGCCCTACGAGCAGTACTTC.

The rearrangement links TRBV29-1 to TRBJ2-2, with D possibly matching TRBD1 (5 bases). The V and J ends lost 0 bases and 7 bases respectively, with 12 bases between them. Germline V CDR1 and CDR2: SQVTM, ANQGSEA. CDR3 size: 14 residues. The CDR3: CSVEEAGKIGELFF. The CDR3 DNA reads TGCAGCGTTGAAGAAGCAGGGAAGATCGGGGAGCTGTTTTTT.

This rearrangement joins TRBV6-5 to TRBJ2-5; 7 bases line up with TRBD1. V gave up 6 bases and J gave up 2 bases; unmatched junction bases: 3. Per the germline V gene, CDR1 is MNHEY and CDR2 is SVGAGI. The CDR3 totals 13 residues. CDR3 in amino acids: CASSPGQQETQYF. DNA for the CDR3: TGTGCCAGCAGCCCGGGACAGCAAGAGACCCAGTACTTC.

This rearrangement joins TRBV5-1 to TRBJ1-4, with D uncertain. The CDR3 consists of 14 residues. The germline gives CDR1 SGHRS, CDR2 YFSETQ. Trimming took off 1 base at V and 7 bases at J, with 11 bases between the two ends. For the CDR3, the DNA is TGCGCCAGCAGCTTGTCACCGTCGGGTGAAAAACTGTTTTTT. Amino acids: CASSLSPSGEKLFF. Based on the CDR3 plus reference TRBV5-1 and TRBJ1-4, the full variable domain is KAGVTQTPRYLIKTRGQQVTLSCSPISGHRSVSWYQQTPGQGLQFLFEYFSETQRNKGNFPGRFSGRQFSNSRSEMNVSTLELGDSALYLCASSLSPSGEKLFFGSGTQLSVL.

J is TRBJ2-7 and V is TRBV7-9; D may be TRBD2 (5 bases). CDR1 is SEHNR and CDR2 is FQNEAQ in the germline V gene (reference sequence). V dropped 5 bases and J dropped 3 bases, with 20 bases sitting between them. This CDR3 has 16 residues. The CDR3 DNA reads as TGTGCCAGCAGCGGAGTCCGGAGGAGCTACGGCTACGAGCAGTACTTC. Encoded protein: CASSGVRRSYGYEQYF.

The chain joins TRBV11-2 to TRBJ1-1; D gene unclear. V was clipped by 5 bases and J by 1 base, with 11 bases between them. CDR3 size: 14 residues. Germline V gene sequence: CDR1 SGHAT, CDR2 FQNNGV. The CDR3 nucleotides are TGTGCCAGCAGCCATGGGCTGGGGAACACTGAAGCTTTCTTT. Protein sequence: CASSHGLGNTEAFF.

The chain recombines TRBV5-6 with TRBJ1-3, with D unresolved. The CDR3 is 14 amino acids. Germline CDR1 and CDR2: SGHDT and YYEEEE. V was shortened by 0 bases and J by 0 bases, with 4 bases between the two germline ends. The CDR3 DNA reads as TGTGCCAGCAGCTTGGCGAGCTCTGGAAACACCATATATTTT. It specifies CASSLASSGNTIYF.

The CDR3 protein is CASSMGGQGWEQYF. CDR3 nucleotide sequence: TGTGCCAGCAGTATGGGAGGCCAGGGCTGGGAGCAGTACTTC. V usage is TRBV2 and J usage is TRBJ2-7; D might be TRBD2 (6 bases). V lost 5 bases to trimming and J lost 7 bases, with 18 bases between them. The length of the CDR3 is 14 residues. Germline loops: CDR1 SNHLY, CDR2 FYNNEI.

V is TRBV19 and J is TRBJ1-2, with a weak D call TRBD1 (5 bases). Germline CDR1 and CDR2: LNHDA and SQIVND (reference sequence). There are 17 residues in the CDR3. V lost 0 bases and J lost 2, with 16 bases in between. The CDR3 here is CASSIDRGRSKNYGYTF. CDR3 in DNA: TGTGCCAGTAGTATAGATCGGGGGAGATCAAAAAACTATGGCTACACCTTC. Complete variable domain (other parts from reference TRBV19 and TRBJ1-2): DGGITQSPKYLFRKEGQNVTLSCEQNLNHDAMYWYRQDPGQGLRLIYYSQIVNDFQKGDIAEGYSVSREKKESFPLTVTSAQKNPTAFYLCASSIDRGRSKNYGYTFGSGTRLTVV.

This clone was seen a single time. The chain employs TRBV4-3 and TRBJ2-7, with D tentatively TRBD1 (5 bases). Germline loops: CDR1 LGHNA, CDR2 YSLEER. This CDR3 is 13 amino acids long. Deletions cut 4 bases from V and 4 bases from J, with 11 bases between. The CDR3 DNA reads as TGCGCCAGCAGCCCCGTGGACATTTACGAGCAGTACTTC. Translated: CASSPVDIYEQYF.

This clone was seen a single time. The chain links TRBV29-1 to TRBJ2-7, with D possibly matching TRBD1 (6 bases). This CDR3 has 13 amino acids. V was pared by 1 base and J by 3 bases, with 10 bases between. Germline V gene sequence: CDR1 SQVTM, CDR2 ANQGSEA. The CDR3 sequence is CSVEGAGDYEQYF. Here the CDR3 DNA reads TGCAGCGTTGAAGGCGCAGGGGACTACGAGCAGTACTTC.

The genes are TRBV28 and TRBJ1-1; D possibly corresponds to TRBD1 (6 bases). Trimming took off 4 bases at V and 2 bases at J, with 14 bases between the two ends. Per the germline V gene, CDR1 is MDHEN and CDR2 is SYDVKM. The CDR3 is made up of 15 amino acids. CDR3 loop: CASSSPGQPNTEAFF. The CDR3 DNA reads TGTGCCAGCAGTTCTCCGGGACAACCTAACACTGAAGCTTTCTTT. The variable domain in full, completed from reference TRBV28 and TRBJ1-1, reads DVKVTQSSRYLVKRTGEKVFLECVQDMDHENMFWYRQDPGLGLRLIYFSYDVKMKEKGDIPEGYSVSREKKERFSLILESASTNQTSMYLCASSSPGQPNTEAFFGQGTRLTVV.

The chain employs TRBV2 and TRBJ1-2, with D perhaps matching TRBD1 (5 bases). The CDR3 sequence is 11 residues long. Germline V gene lookup returns CDR1 SNHLY and CDR2 FYNNEI. V was clipped by 3 bases and J by 7 bases, with 6 bases between them. The CDR3 spells CASSEGLGYTF. The DNA of the CDR3 is TGTGCCAGCAGTGAGGGGCTTGGCTACACCTTC.

This clone was observed once. The rearrangement uses TRBV7-2 and TRBJ2-1; possible D gene TRBD1, 6 bases. V gave up 5 bases and J gave up 2 bases, with 16 bases separating them. The CDR3 covers 16 residues. Germline-derived CDR1 and CDR2 are SGHTA and FQGNSA. The DNA for the CDR3 is TGTGCCAGCAGCCCCCGGACAGCGATTACCTACAATGAGCAGTTCTTC. The encoded protein is CASSPRTAITYNEQFF.

V and J are TRBV9 and TRBJ1-2; D gene ambiguous. CDR1 is SGDLS and CDR2 is YYNGEE in the germline V gene. Trimming pared 3 bases from V and 2 bases from J, leaving 17 bases between. This CDR3 contains 16 residues. The CDR3 loop reads CASSESSEAGNYGYTF. The CDR3 coding sequence is TGTGCCAGCAGCGAGAGTTCCGAAGCGGGGAACTATGGCTACACCTTC.

The chain has TRBV5-6 and TRBJ2-7; TRBD2 agrees at 12 bases. This CDR3 region has 16 residues. Germline CDR1 is SGHDT and CDR2 is YYEEEE. V was clipped by 0 bases and J by 6 bases; unmatched bases: 7. CDR3 in amino acids: CASSLGWTSGAPEQYF. The DNA for the CDR3 is TGTGCCAGCAGCTTGGGCTGGACTAGCGGGGCCCCCGAGCAGTACTTC.

The chain couples TRBV5-4 to TRBJ2-2; unclear D gene. The V gene's germline CDR1 is SGHNT and CDR2 YYREEE (reference sequence). The CDR3 sequence is 14 residues long. V lost 0 bases to trimming and J lost 2 bases, with 5 bases between them. CDR3: CASSLEANTGELFF. Here the CDR3 DNA reads TGTGCCAGCAGCTTGGAAGCTAACACCGGGGAGCTGTTTTTT.